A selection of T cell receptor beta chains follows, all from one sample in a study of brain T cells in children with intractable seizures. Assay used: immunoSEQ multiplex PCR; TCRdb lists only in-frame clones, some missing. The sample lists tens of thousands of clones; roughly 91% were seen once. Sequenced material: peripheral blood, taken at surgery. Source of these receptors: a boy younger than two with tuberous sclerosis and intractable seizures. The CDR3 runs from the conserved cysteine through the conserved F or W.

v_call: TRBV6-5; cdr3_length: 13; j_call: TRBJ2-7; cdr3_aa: CASNGQPTYEQYF
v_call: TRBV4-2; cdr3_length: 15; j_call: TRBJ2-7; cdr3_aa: CASSQVWTGGYEQYF
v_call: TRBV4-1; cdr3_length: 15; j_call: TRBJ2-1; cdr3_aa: CASSQSRLGYNEQFF
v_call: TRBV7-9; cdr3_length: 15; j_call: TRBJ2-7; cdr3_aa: CASSSSTGYAYEQYF
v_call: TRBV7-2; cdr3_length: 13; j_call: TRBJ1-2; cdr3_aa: CASSYPGGGGYTF
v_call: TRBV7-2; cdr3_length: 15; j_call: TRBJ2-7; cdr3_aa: CASRLGPDSAYEQYF
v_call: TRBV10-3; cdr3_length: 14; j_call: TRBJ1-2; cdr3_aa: CAITPVGGEAGYTF
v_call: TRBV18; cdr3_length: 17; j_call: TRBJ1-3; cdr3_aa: CASSQAGTVFSGNTIYF
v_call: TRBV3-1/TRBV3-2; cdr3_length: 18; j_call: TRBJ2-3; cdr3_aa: CASSPYDLGPPSTDTQYF
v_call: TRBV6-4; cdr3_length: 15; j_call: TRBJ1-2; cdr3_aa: CASSRDPLENYGYTF
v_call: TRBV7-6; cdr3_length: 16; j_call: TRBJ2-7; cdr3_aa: CASSLKVGQGAYEQYF
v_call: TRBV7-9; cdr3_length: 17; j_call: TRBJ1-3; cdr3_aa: CASSFPTSSGIGNTIYF
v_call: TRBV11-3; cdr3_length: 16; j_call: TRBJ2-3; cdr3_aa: CASSLVWGESTDTQYF
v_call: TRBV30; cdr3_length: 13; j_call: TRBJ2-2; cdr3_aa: CAWSRRSAGELFF